These T cell receptor beta chains were read from a single sample in a study of cytomegalovirus exposure and HLA in healthy donors. Assay used: immunoSEQ multiplex PCR; TCRdb lists only in-frame clones, some missing. This sample has tens of thousands of clones, with roughly 75% found just once. The sample was PBMCs. The receptor set was obtained from a middle-aged man in good health and CMV-seronegative. The CDR3 runs from the conserved cysteine through the conserved F or W.

j_gene | len | v_gene | CDR3aa
TRBJ2-3 | 12 | TRBV5-1 | CASKRGADTQYF
TRBJ2-7 | 12 | TRBV30 | CAWASGTYEQYF
TRBJ2-7 | 13 | TRBV6-1 | CASMPGGSYEQYF
TRBJ1-1 | 13 | TRBV5-1 | CASSRGGASEAFF
TRBJ2-7 | 14 | TRBV5-4 | CASSPGQRTYEQYF
TRBJ1-1 | 13 | TRBV19 | CASSPGLGREAFF
TRBJ2-5 | 15 | TRBV5-1 | CASSTTGRVQETQYF
TRBJ1-2 | 13 | TRBV6-1 | CASRKDREVGYTF
TRBJ1-4 | 17 | TRBV7-8 | CASSDLKVGQRNEKLFF
TRBJ1-6 | 16 | TRBV4-1 | CASSQDQNSYNSPLHF
TRBJ1-4 | 15 | TRBV5-1 | CASSLSGQLNEKLFF
TRBJ2-1 | 16 | TRBV27 | CASSSFSGGASNEQFF
TRBJ2-7 | 17 | TRBV5-1 | CASSLGESRGFSYEQYF
TRBJ1-1 | 14 | TRBV10-1 | CASSEASGSTEAFF
TRBJ2-5 | 14 | TRBV29-1 | CSVEDTRDQETQYF
TRBJ2-3 | 14 | TRBV19 | CASSLVRGSDTQYF
TRBJ2-2 | 11 | TRBV6-5 | CASSYLGELFF
TRBJ2-2 | 17 | TRBV18 | CASTMAMGQRNTGELFF
TRBJ1-6 | 16 | TRBV6-1 | CASSVHHFDNNSPLHF
TRBJ1-2 | 14 | TRBV2 | CARSPLRGATGYTF
TRBJ1-2 | 15 | TRBV5-1 | CASSLNPEANYGYTF
TRBJ2-2 | 15 | TRBV19 | CASSTLAGGAGELFF
TRBJ1-1 | 17 | TRBV5-4 | CASSPDRGGVRNTEAFF
TRBJ1-2 | 15 | TRBV6-5 | CASSYSRQGYYGYTF
TRBJ2-7 | 13 | TRBV6-1 | CASRAVSSYEQYF
TRBJ2-5 | 14 | TRBV7-9 | CASSSRTEGETQYF
TRBJ1-1 | 13 | TRBV10-1 | CASRQGFNTEAFF
TRBJ1-2 | 15 | TRBV6-1 | CASSDPWTANYGYTF
TRBJ2-7 | 15 | TRBV27 | CASSSPARATYEQYF
TRBJ2-5 | 11 | TRBV20-1 | CSATPGETQYF
TRBJ2-7 | 15 | TRBV19 | CASSMLGGGPYEQYF
TRBJ2-3 | 15 | TRBV6-5 | CASSSGTTNTDTQYF
TRBJ2-5 | 13 | TRBV5-6 | CASSSYDGETQYF
TRBJ2-2 | 15 | TRBV5-6 | CASGGDFSNTGELFF
TRBJ1-4 | 13 | TRBV15 | CATSRGRGEKLFF
TRBJ1-4 | 17 | TRBV5-1 | CASSLVGGRRSNEKLFF
TRBJ2-1 | 15 | TRBV30 | CAWSGGHGVYNEQFF
TRBJ1-4 | 14 | TRBV6-6 | CASSFGQGNEKLFF
TRBJ2-7 | 14 | TRBV10-3 | CAISQGANSYEQYF
TRBJ2-1 | 17 | TRBV7-9 | CASSRRNSSGGAWEQFF
TRBJ2-2 | 16 | TRBV5-1 | CASSHRTSGSTGELFF
TRBJ1-5 | 15 | TRBV7-9 | CASSLAGGASQPQHF
TRBJ1-1 | 14 | TRBV5-1 | CASSLGQLDTEAFF
TRBJ2-4 | 16 | TRBV19 | CASRPTGTGKAYIQYF
TRBJ2-7 | 14 | TRBV5-6 | CASSPLFRRYEQYF
TRBJ1-1 | 15 | TRBV6-5 | CASSYIGVNVLEAFF
- | 16 | TRBV5-1 | CASSLNGQGLSYEQYF
TRBJ1-1 | 11 | TRBV10-3 | CAISEKGHAFF
TRBJ2-2 | 16 | TRBV27 | CASRSTGGAGTGELFF
TRBJ1-1 | 16 | TRBV28 | CASSFFRTDMNTEAFF
TRBJ1-5 | 16 | TRBV28 | CASGTGAGGEYQPQHF
TRBJ2-7 | 14 | TRBV10-3 | CAISESNGDYEQYF
TRBJ1-4 | 17 | TRBV11-1 | CASSLGTGGASDEKLFF
TRBJ1-5 | 12 | TRBV28 | CASSGGNQPQHF
TRBJ1-1 | 15 | TRBV6-5 | CASGPRRGRVTEAFF
TRBJ2-3 | 15 | TRBV9 | CASSVRTGGADTQYF
TRBJ1-6 | 14 | TRBV6-6 | CASSLGQGNSPLHF
TRBJ1-1 | 15 | TRBV9 | CASSAGTGGATEAFF